This T cell receptor (beta chain) was captured in a study of OX40 agonist ivuxolimab in advanced cancers. Data came from immunoSEQ multiplex PCR; TCRdb stores just in-frame clones and leaves some out. The table includes over 50,000 clones, about 93% detected once. This CDR3 is built from 14 residues. CDR1 MDHEN and CDR2 SYDVKM come from the germline V gene. Trimming took 5 bases from V and 5 from J; bases not matched to a gene: 8. The receptor was derived from an adult with an advanced solid tumor such as melanoma, head and neck, liver or kidney cancer. Sample: CD4+ or CD8+ T cells sorted from blood, taken in a trial of the OX40 agonist ivuxolimab. The V gene is TRBV28, the J gene TRBJ2-7; 8 bases are a match to TRBD1. The CDR3 coding sequence is TGTGCCAGCAGTCTAACAGGGGGAATCGACGAGCAGTACTTC. This codes for CASSLTGGIDEQYF.